This T cell receptor (beta chain) was captured in a study of CD8 T cells in Susac syndrome. On the study more broadly: There were Susac syndrome patients who were therapy-naive at blood draw, others on corticosteroids, and others on intravenous immunoglobulin alone. Study-level results: The study identified around fifteen and five Susac-specific public clones in total CD8+ and CD8+ TEMRA repertoires.

Random hexamers were used to reverse transcribe about 0.45 to 1 ug of RNA. The CDR3 of TCR beta was amplified by immunoSEQ multiplex PCR across 54 Vbeta and 13 Jbeta. TCRdb fed the immunoSEQ multiplex PCR reads into MiXCR, producing one record per CDR3 protein. The profile shows tens of thousands of distinct CDR3 sequences, 90% to 95% of them singletons. A remark on this clonotype: The antigen is unknown.

Negative isolation yielded CD8+ and CD4+ T cells; FACS enriched TEMRA cells. Germline V gives CDR1 DFQATT, CDR2 SNEGSKA (reference sequence). This CDR3 has 17 amino acids. The V segment lost 0 bases and the J segment 5 bases; nucleotides outside the gene matches: 9. Sequencing used CD8+ T cells from PBMCs. This clonotype was obtained from a human donor with Susac syndrome. This chain joins TRBV20-1 and TRBJ2-1; 11 bases are a match to TRBD2. CDR3 bases: TGCAGTGCTAGAGATCTCTTTAGCGGGAGGGCCGACAATGAGCAGTTCTTC. Translating gives CSARDLFSGRADNEQFF.